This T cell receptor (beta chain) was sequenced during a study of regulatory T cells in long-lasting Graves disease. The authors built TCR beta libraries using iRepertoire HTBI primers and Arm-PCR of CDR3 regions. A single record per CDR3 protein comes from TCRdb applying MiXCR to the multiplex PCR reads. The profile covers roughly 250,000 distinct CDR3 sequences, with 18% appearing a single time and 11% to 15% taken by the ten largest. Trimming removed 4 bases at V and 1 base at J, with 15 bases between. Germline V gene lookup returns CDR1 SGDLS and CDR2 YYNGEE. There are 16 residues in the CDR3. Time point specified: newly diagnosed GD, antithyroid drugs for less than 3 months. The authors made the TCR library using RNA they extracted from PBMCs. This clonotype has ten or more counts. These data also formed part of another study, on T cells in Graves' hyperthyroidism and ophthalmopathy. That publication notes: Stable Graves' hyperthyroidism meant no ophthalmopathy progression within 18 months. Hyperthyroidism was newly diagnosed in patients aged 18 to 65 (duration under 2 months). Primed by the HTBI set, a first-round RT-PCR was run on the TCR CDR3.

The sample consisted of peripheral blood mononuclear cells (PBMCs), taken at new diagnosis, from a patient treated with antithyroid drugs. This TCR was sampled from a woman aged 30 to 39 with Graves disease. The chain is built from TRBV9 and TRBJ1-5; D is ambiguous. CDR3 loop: CASSPDLLVSNQPQHF. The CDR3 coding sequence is TGTGCCAGCAGCCCGGACCTTCTAGTCAGCAATCAGCCCCAGCATTTT.